This section outlines one T cell receptor (beta chain) sequence together with its context. This specimen belongs to a study of blood T cell repertoires in COVID-19. The overall study: Whether acute or convalescent, the COVID-19 samples came from the United States, Italy and Spain. T cells, B-cell-depleted T cells, or PBMCs supplied cDNA or gDNA.

Authors' methods: Amplification from reference gene primers served as the basis for estimated nucleated cell counts. Sequencing was performed with immunoSEQ multiplex PCR; in TCRdb, only in-frame clones are kept and a portion is missing. Clonal size and the V and J genes are those of that table, whereas D and trimming came from the DNA. Of roughly 63,000 clones listed, approximately 90% are singletons. Trimming pared 0 bases from V and 2 bases from J, leaving 8 bases between. This CDR3 has 14 residues. CDR1 SGHTA and CDR2 FQGNSA come from the germline V gene. This chain links TRBV7-2 with TRBJ2-7, with D unclear. This sequence originates from a man aged 55 to 70 with acute or convalescent COVID-19. Material: peripheral blood. Here the CDR3 DNA reads TGTGCCAGCAGCTTAGCTGGCATTACCTACGAGCAGTACTTC. Residues: CASSLAGITYEQYF.